This T cell receptor beta chain was found in a study of OX40 agonist ivuxolimab in advanced cancers. General notes on the study: The costimulatory receptor OX40 (CD134) was targeted by ivuxolimab, a fully human IgG2 agonistic monoclonal antibody. Partial responses occurred in three dose-escalation patients, of whom one had hepatocellular carcinoma and two had cutaneous melanoma. The purpose of peripheral TCRbeta sequencing was to test whether ivuxolimab changed TCR sequence diversity and led to clonal T-cell expansion. The monotherapy dose-escalation portion (N of about 49 patients) of the phase I ivuxolimab trial is reported in the paper. Intravenous ivuxolimab was administered to patients every 2 weeks at six dose levels: 0.01, 0.1, 0.3, 1.5, 3 and 10 mg/kg. In the dose-escalation cohort, around four fifths of patients were male, and the mean age was 60 years with a range of roughly 20 to 85. Among the roughly 54 dose-escalation patients, around 19 had hepatocellular carcinoma, 15 or so melanoma, 9 renal cell carcinoma and 9 head and neck cancer. Patients were allowed to have had prior anti-PD-1, anti-PD-L1 or anti-CTLA-4 therapy, and roughly 40% of the dose-escalation patients had been treated with checkpoint inhibitors.

Genomic DNA was isolated from the sorted cells so that the TCRbeta CDR3 region could be sequenced. TCRbeta CDR3 regions were sequenced using the immunoSEQ Assay. TCRdb re-hosts the immuneACCESS table, in-frame sequences only. Its copies lack some clones; in the studies checked, an unresolved V gene accounts for under half of them, and the cause for the rest is not known. Here the sample has tens of thousands of clones; about 87% occur a single time. The ten largest clones represent roughly 0.5% of the sample. Turning to this clone: No cognate antigen has been identified for it. Base qualities are missing; no much larger clone stands one base away.

General findings and caveats noted by the study authors: Antigen specificity was not determined for the clonally expanded peripheral T cells. After ivuxolimab, CD8+ T cells had more expanded clones than CD4+ T cells on average. At doses from 0.1 to 3.0 mg/kg, clonal expansion was seen in both CD4+ and CD8+ blood T cells between baseline and week 6. Low levels of normalized T-cell clonal expansion were also shown by some nonresponding patients. In partial responders in the 0.1-3.0 mg/kg groups, normalized peripheral clonal expansion was found to be among the lowest, especially among CD8+ T cells.

The trial excluded patients who had a history of autoimmune disease or were on systemic immunosuppression. Peripheral blood for TCR sequencing was collected from all dose cohorts at baseline, on cycle 4 day 1, and on cycle 7 day 1. The samples were taken from a phase I, first-in-human, multicenter, open-label dose-escalation trial of ivuxolimab. Adults with locally advanced or metastatic head and neck squamous cell, hepatocellular, melanoma or renal cell carcinoma were enrolled in the trial. CD4+ and CD8+ T cells were sorted separately from peripheral blood before TCR sequencing. The input for sequencing was CD4+ or CD8+ T cells sorted from blood, taken in a trial of the OX40 agonist ivuxolimab. This clonotype was obtained from an adult with an advanced solid tumor such as melanoma, head and neck, liver or kidney cancer.

The CDR3 reads CASSLDDLETGELFF. The nucleotide sequence is TGTGCCAGCAGCTTAGATGATTTGGAGACCGGGGAGCTGTTTTTT. This chain joins TRBV11-2 to TRBJ2-2, with no confidently assigned D gene. CDR1 and CDR2, per the germline V gene, are SGHAT and FQNNGV. V is pared back by 0 bases and J by 5 bases, with 10 bases lying between the germline termini. The CDR3, cysteine through phenylalanine, is 15 amino acids long. Left in the record is the CDR3 DNA by itself, 45 bases read in frame from the first base.